This TCR beta chain was sequenced for a study of beta chain features in type 1 diabetes. This CDR3 region has 15 residues. The germline V and J ends were trimmed by 0 bases and 1 base, with 8 bases remaining between them. From germline, CDR1 is KGHSH and CDR2 LQKENI. Of the isolated RNA, all was reverse transcribed, and so the sequenced material was expressed TCRB transcripts. Produced via immunoSEQ multiplex PCR; TCRdb's table is partial and in-frame only. The sample lists some 10,000 clones, approximately 80% occurring once. The sequenced material came from Tregs from blood. V gene TRBV18 combines with J gene TRBJ2-3, with D tentatively TRBD2 (6 bases). The sequence came from a woman aged 18-30 years in good health. Here the CDR3 reads CASSPPGLGTDTQYF. In DNA, the CDR3 is TGTGCCAGCTCACCACCGGGACTCGGCACAGATACGCAGTATTTT.